The next 23 T cell receptor beta chains were all read from a single sample in a study of beta chain features in type 1 diabetes. Investigators reverse transcribed all isolated RNA, so they sequenced expressed TCRB transcripts. The protocol was immunoSEQ multiplex PCR, while the TCRdb copy is restricted to in-frame clones and leaves out a portion. The sample consists of 200,000 to 250,000 clones, 9.5% to 13% of them appearing once. The sample comprised central memory CD4+ T cells from blood. The receptors shown here come from a young man in good health.

The chain links TRBV6-5 to TRBJ1-2, with 7 positions matching TRBD1. The trim removed 6 bases at V and 5 bases at J, leaving 6 bases unmatched. This CDR3 has 13 amino acids. Germline V lookup: CDR1 MNHEY, CDR2 SVGAGI. Here the CDR3 DNA reads TGTGCCAGCAGACAGACAGGGAGGTATGGCTACACCTTC. Amino acids: CASRQTGRYGYTF.

The V and J genes are TRBV29-1 and TRBJ1-1, with D uncertain. Trimming cost V 7 bases and J 0 bases, with 15 bases left between them. The CDR3 loop spans 14 amino acids. Germline V gene sequence: CDR1 SQVTM, CDR2 ANQGSEA. The CDR3 sequence is CSAANWQLNTEAFF. The CDR3 bases are TGCAGCGCCGCCAACTGGCAATTGAACACTGAAGCTTTCTTT.

This clone was picked up many times. The chain is built from TRBV15 and TRBJ2-1; 7 nucleotides line up with TRBD2. The germline V gene has CDR1 LNHNV and CDR2 YYDKDF (reference sequence). The CDR3 has 15 residues. V dropped 1 base and J dropped 5; count of bases not matched to a gene: 5. CDR3 in DNA: TGTGCCACCAGCAGAGGCGGGAGTTCCCACAATGAGCAGTTCTTC. Amino acids: CATSRGGSSHNEQFF.

This clone was detected only a few times. This chain joins TRBV5-4 and TRBJ2-1, with 10 bases identical to TRBD1. V shed 4 bases, J shed 9 bases, and the junction held 4 bases outside the gene matches. CDR1 is SGHNT, CDR2 YYREEE, per germline (reference sequence). This CDR3 contains 13 residues. CDR3 residues: CASSRDRGGEQFF. For the CDR3, the DNA is TGTGCCAGCAGCAGGGACAGGGGAGGTGAGCAGTTCTTC.

The CDR3 DNA reads as TGCGCCAGCAGCCAAGAGTCGCTAGCGCTGAGCACAGATACGCAGTATTTT. It specifies CASSQESLALSTDTQYF. This chain joins TRBV4-1 and TRBJ2-3; D might be TRBD2 (6 bases). V was cut by 0 bases and J by 0 bases, with 13 bases left in between. Germline-derived CDR1 and CDR2 are MGHRA and YSYEKL. This CDR3 has 17 amino acids.

This clone came up a few times. This chain uses TRBV7-8 with TRBJ2-5; the match to TRBD1 covers 7 bases. Germline V gene lookup returns CDR1 SGHVS and CDR2 FQNEAQ. With V trimmed by 1 base and J by 5 bases, 10 bases remained unmatched. The CDR3 runs 16 residues. The CDR3 here is CASSLVGRQGRETQYF. The DNA for the CDR3 is TGTGCCAGCAGCTTAGTAGGGAGACAGGGTCGGGAGACCCAGTACTTC.

This clone was counted a few times. A clone one base away is much larger, so this may be a read error. The same CDR3 also results from other DNA sequences found in this sample. V gene TRBV25-1 combines with J gene TRBJ2-3; 11 nucleotides align to TRBD2. Trimming took 5 bases from V and 0 from J; bases not matched to a gene: 1. CDR1 and CDR2 (germline): MGHDK, SYGVNS. The CDR3 has 15 amino acids. CDR3 sequence (DNA): TGTGCCAGCAGTAGGACTAGCGGGAGCACAGATACGCAGTATTTT. Residues: CASSRTSGSTDTQYF.

This clone was counted a few times. The chain joins TRBV25-1 to TRBJ2-5, with a weak D call TRBD2 (5 bases). The germline V and J ends were trimmed by 3 bases and 6 bases, with 17 bases remaining between them. This CDR3 is built from 15 residues. Germline V gene data show CDR1 as MGHDK and CDR2 as SYGVNS. CDR3 nucleotides: TGTGCCAGCAGTGAGGCGAGGGCCTACGCAAAGACCCAGTACTTC. Its protein product is CASSEARAYAKTQYF.

In its sample, this clone was seen many times. V and J are TRBV5-6 and TRBJ2-7, with unresolved D. The CDR3 is made up of 14 amino acids. V lost 3 bases, J lost 2 bases, and 12 bases lay in between. In germline, CDR1 is SGHDT, CDR2 YYEEEE. The CDR3 protein is CASSSASRPYEQYF. For the CDR3, the DNA is TGTGCCAGCAGCTCGGCATCCCGACCCTACGAGCAGTACTTC.

This sequence joins TRBV4-1 and TRBJ1-4, with D perhaps TRBD1 (5 bases). This CDR3 comprises 15 residues. Looked up from germline, CDR1 is MGHRA and CDR2 is YSYEKL. The V end was cut by 4 bases, the J end by 5 bases, with 14 bases between. As DNA, the CDR3 is TGCGCCAGCAGCCCGACCGGGACGGGGAATGAAAAACTGTTTTTT. Its protein is CASSPTGTGNEKLFF.

The chain uses TRBV5-6 and TRBJ2-7; TRBD2 aligns across 7 bases. The J segment lost 0 bases and the V segment lost 4 bases, leaving 7 bases of the junction unmatched. Germline V gene data show CDR1 as SGHDT and CDR2 as YYEEEE. This CDR3 contains 15 residues. CDR3 DNA sequence: TGTGCCAGCAGCGGGCGGGCTAGCGGCTCCTACGAGCAGTACTTC. Protein sequence: CASSGRASGSYEQYF.

This clone showed up just a few times. This rearrangement joins TRBV5-4 to TRBJ2-5, with 11 bases matching TRBD2. Germline V gene data show CDR1 as SGHNT and CDR2 as YYREEE (reference sequence). The CDR3 contains 15 residues. After removal of 5 bases from V and 2 bases from J, the junction contained 5 bases not matched to a gene. CDR3 sequence reads: CASSLAGGFQETQYF. DNA for the CDR3: TGTGCCAGCAGTTTAGCGGGAGGGTTTCAAGAGACCCAGTACTTC.

V gene TRBV29-1 combines with J gene TRBJ1-1; TRBD1 is a possible D gene (6 bases). V was shortened by 7 bases and J by 4 bases, with 13 bases between the two germline ends. In germline, CDR1 is SQVTM, CDR2 ANQGSEA. The CDR3 loop spans 12 amino acids. CDR3 coding DNA: TGCAGCGGGTCTCGGGGGCCCACTGAAGCTTTCTTT. As protein: CSGSRGPTEAFF.

J is TRBJ1-1 and V is TRBV5-6; weak D call: TRBD1 (5 bases). This CDR3 spans 13 amino acids. Germline V CDR1 and CDR2: SGHDT, YYEEEE. Trimming pared 5 bases from V and 6 bases from J, leaving 14 bases between. CDR3 sequence: CASSYTGSPEAFF. CDR3 coding DNA: TGTGCCAGCAGTTATACAGGTTCCCCTGAAGCTTTCTTT.

There are a few counts of this clone. V gene TRBV28 combines with J gene TRBJ2-7, with TRBD1 as a possible D gene (6 bases). V shed 7 bases and J shed 1 base, with 14 bases lying between them. Germline CDR1 is MDHEN and CDR2 is SYDVKM. This CDR3 is built from 14 residues. In DNA form, the CDR3 reads TGTGCCAGCAATAGTTGGCAGGGGTCCTACGAGCAGTACTTC. This encodes CASNSWQGSYEQYF.

This clone was found a few times. The rearrangement uses TRBV30 and TRBJ1-5; a weak D match, TRBD1 (5 bases). CDR1 and CDR2 from the germline V gene are GTSNPN and SVGIG (reference sequence). The V and J ends lost 0 bases and 7 bases respectively, with 19 bases between them. The CDR3 sequence is 16 residues long. CDR3 amino acids: CAWSVRDSLSRQPQHF. The CDR3 coding sequence is TGTGCCTGGAGTGTACGGGACTCGTTATCCAGGCAGCCCCAGCATTTT.

The table lists this clone with many counts. The chain employs TRBV14 and TRBJ2-1; no reliable D call. Germline CDR1 is SGHDN and CDR2 is FVKESK. The V gene lost 1 base and the J gene lost 4 bases, with 11 bases spanning the gap. The CDR3 sequence is 15 residues long. CDR3 residues: CASSQVRRVYNEQFF. The DNA for the CDR3 is TGTGCCAGCAGCCAAGTGCGCCGGGTTTACAATGAGCAGTTCTTC. Full variable domain (missing parts from reference TRBV14 and TRBJ2-1): EAGVTQFPSHSVIEKGQTVTLRCDPISGHDNLYWYRRVMGKEIKFLLHFVKESKQDESGMPNNRFLAERTGGTYSTLKVQPAELEDSGVYFCASSQVRRVYNEQFFGPGTRLTVL.

Only a few counts were recorded for this clone. The rearrangement joins TRBV7-2 to TRBJ2-3, with 8 bases matching TRBD1. The V and J ends lost 4 bases and 2 bases, in that order; junction bases with no gene match: 2. Germline assignment: CDR1 SGHTA and CDR2 FQGNSA. The CDR3 loop spans 14 amino acids. In DNA, the CDR3 is TGTGCCAGCAGCTCGACAGGGGTCACAGATACGCAGTATTTT. It encodes CASSSTGVTDTQYF.

CDR3 DNA: TGCAGTGCTAGTCAGGAGAATGAGCAGTTCTTC. Its translation: CSASQENEQFF. The rearrangement joins TRBV20-1 to TRBJ2-1; no firm D call. Germline assignment: CDR1 DFQATT and CDR2 SNEGSKA (reference sequence). The CDR3 is 11 amino acids. With 3 bases removed from V and 7 bases from J, the gap between germline ends came to 7 bases.

This sequence joins TRBV2 and TRBJ1-4; tentatively, D is TRBD1 (6 bases). The CDR3 spans 14 residues. The V end lost 6 bases, the J end lost 4 bases, and 12 bases lay between the germline ends. Germline CDR1 SNHLY, CDR2 FYNNEI. This CDR3 reads CASSAQGGNEKLFF. In DNA form, the CDR3 reads TGTGCCAGCAGCGCACAGGGTGGTAATGAAAAACTGTTTTTT.

This clone was recorded at least ten times. The chain employs TRBV6-6 and TRBJ1-3; D call uncertain. With 0 bases removed from V and 3 bases from J, the gap between germline ends came to 0 bases. Germline loops: CDR1 MNHNY, CDR2 SVGAGI (reference sequence). CDR3 length equals 12 residues. The CDR3 sequence is CASSYSGNTIYF. The CDR3 DNA reads TGTGCCAGCAGTTACTCTGGAAACACCATATATTTT.

The J gene is TRBJ1-1, the V gene TRBV28; no clear D gene. V was trimmed by 5 bases and J by 1 base, leaving 11 bases between them. The CDR3 extends over 14 amino acids. Looked up from germline, CDR1 is MDHEN and CDR2 is SYDVKM. The CDR3 nucleotides read TGTGCCAGCAGTGTGGGATGGGCGAACACTGAAGCTTTCTTT. It codes for CASSVGWANTEAFF.

V gene TRBV30 combines with J gene TRBJ1-3; no definite D call. Germline V gives CDR1 GTSNPN, CDR2 SVGIG (reference sequence). CDR3 length: 15 amino acids. V gave up 0 bases and J gave up 2 bases, with 11 bases separating them. DNA of the CDR3: TGTGCCTGGAGTGTCGGTTCGGGGACTGGAAACACCATATATTTT. As protein: CAWSVGSGTGNTIYF.